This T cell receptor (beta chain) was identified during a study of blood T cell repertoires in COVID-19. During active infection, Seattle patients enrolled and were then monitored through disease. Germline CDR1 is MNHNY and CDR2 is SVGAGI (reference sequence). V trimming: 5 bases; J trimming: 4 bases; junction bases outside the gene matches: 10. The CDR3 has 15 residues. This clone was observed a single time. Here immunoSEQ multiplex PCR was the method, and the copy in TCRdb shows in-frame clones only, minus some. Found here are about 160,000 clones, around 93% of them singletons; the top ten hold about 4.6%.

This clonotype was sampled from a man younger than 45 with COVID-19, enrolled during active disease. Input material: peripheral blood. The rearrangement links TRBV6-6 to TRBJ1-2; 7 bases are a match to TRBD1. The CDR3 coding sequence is TGTGCCAGCAGTCGACCACAGGGGACGGGCTATGGCTACACCTTC. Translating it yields CASSRPQGTGYGYTF.